These 9 T cell receptor beta chains came from one sample sequenced in a study of blood T cells in healthy people across ages. Combining a sample-barcoded 5' primer with a J-beta primer mix, a second PCR ran for about 6 to 12 cycles. TCRdb re-derived calls from the 5' RACE reads in MiXCR, one entry per CDR3 protein. The data contain fewer than 2,000,000 distinct CDR3 sequences, around 36% of them seen just once; the ten biggest clones take up roughly 10%. The source material was blood. These receptors all stem from a woman in her 30s in good health.

This clonotype was found many times. The DNA for the CDR3 is TGTGCCATCAACAGAGACAGGGAGGGCACCGGGGAGCTGTTTTTT. This encodes CAINRDREGTGELFF. V and J are TRBV10-3 and TRBJ2-2; D possibly matches TRBD1 or TRBD2 (7 bases each). Per germline, CDR1 ENHRY and CDR2 SYGVKD. The CDR3 spans 15 residues. The ends were cut back, 7 bases at V and 4 bases at J, with 16 bases in the middle.

The chain is built from TRBV20-1 and TRBJ2-1, with 9 bases matching TRBD2. Germline CDR1 DFQATT, CDR2 SNEGSKA (reference sequence). The CDR3 length is 14 residues. V dropped 0 bases and J dropped 5; count of bases not matched to a gene: 2. DNA for the CDR3: TGCAGTGCTAGAGACGCGGGAGGGCACAATGAGCAGTTCTTC. It is translated as CSARDAGGHNEQFF.

This clonotype turned up a few times. Here the CDR3 reads CASSFGSPSNQPQHF. The CDR3 bases are TGTGCCAGCAGTTTTGGCAGCCCTAGCAATCAGCCCCAGCATTTT. This chain connects TRBV28 to TRBJ1-5; D is undetermined. V was clipped by 3 bases and J by 0 bases, with 9 bases between them. The V gene's germline CDR1 is MDHEN and CDR2 SYDVKM. CDR3 length equals 15 residues.

The CDR3 DNA reads TGTGCCTGGACAACCGGGACAGGCAACTATGGCTACACCTTC. Encoded protein: CAWTTGTGNYGYTF. This chain uses TRBV30 with TRBJ1-2, with 8 positions matching TRBD1. Germline CDR1 is GTSNPN and CDR2 is SVGIG (reference sequence). The CDR3 spans 14 residues. Germline trimming cut 4 bases from V and 2 bases from J; bases unmatched to any gene: 6.

This chain uses TRBV7-9 with TRBJ1-2; D gene ambiguous. CDR3 length equals 18 residues. With 3 bases removed from V and 6 bases from J, the gap between germline ends came to 26 bases. Germline values: CDR1 SEHNR, CDR2 FQNEAQ (reference sequence). The CDR3 region is CASSFLRVAGRQNDGYTF. CDR3 DNA sequence: TGTGCCAGCAGCTTTCTACGGGTCGCCGGCAGACAAAACGATGGCTACACCTTC.

The chain joins TRBV6-6 to TRBJ1-6, with a possible D match to TRBD1 (5 bases). The V end lost 2 bases, the J end lost 10 bases, and 15 bases lay between the germline ends. Germline V lookup: CDR1 MNHNY, CDR2 SVGAGI (reference sequence). The CDR3 consists of 15 residues. The CDR3 is CASSYGGGMGSPLHF. CDR3 coding DNA: TGTGCCAGCAGTTACGGCGGGGGAATGGGGTCACCCCTCCACTTT.

The table lists this clonotype with a few counts. This rearrangement joins TRBV21-1 to TRBJ2-1. TRBV21-1 is recorded as a pseudogene. The CDR3 consists of 14 residues. CDR3 in DNA: TGTGCCAGCAGCACGAACGGGGTGGACAATGAGCAGTTCTTC. Translated: CASSTNGVDNEQFF.

The V gene is TRBV20-1, the J gene TRBJ1-5; a weak D match, TRBD1 (6 bases). V lost 3 bases and J 4 bases, leaving 25 bases between the germline ends. The CDR3 runs to 18 residues. Germline-derived CDR1 and CDR2 are DFQATT and SNEGSKA (reference sequence). This CDR3 is CSASGLQGGGLINQPQHF. The CDR3 coding sequence is TGCAGTGCTAGTGGCTTACAGGGAGGAGGATTAATTAATCAGCCCCAGCATTTT.

There are a few counts of this clonotype. The J gene is TRBJ2-1, the V gene TRBV12-3 or TRBV12-4, with D tentatively TRBD2 (5 bases). V was pared by 5 bases and J by 0 bases, with 11 bases between. The CDR3 consists of 15 residues. CDR3 nucleotides: TGTGCCAGCAGTGTCGGGGATAGCTCCTACAATGAGCAGTTCTTC. Its translation is CASSVGDSSYNEQFF.